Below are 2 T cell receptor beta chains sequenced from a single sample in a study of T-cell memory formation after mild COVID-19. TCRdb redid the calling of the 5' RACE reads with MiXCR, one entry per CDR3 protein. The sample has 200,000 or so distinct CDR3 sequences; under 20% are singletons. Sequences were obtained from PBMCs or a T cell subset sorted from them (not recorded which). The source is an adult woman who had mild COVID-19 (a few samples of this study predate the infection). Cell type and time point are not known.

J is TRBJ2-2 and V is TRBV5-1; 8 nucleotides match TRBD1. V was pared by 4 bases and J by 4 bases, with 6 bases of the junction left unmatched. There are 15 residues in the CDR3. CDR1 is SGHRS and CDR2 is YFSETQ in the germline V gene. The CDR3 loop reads CASSKGQAITGELFF. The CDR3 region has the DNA TGCGCCAGCAGCAAGGGACAGGCGATCACCGGGGAGCTGTTTTTT.

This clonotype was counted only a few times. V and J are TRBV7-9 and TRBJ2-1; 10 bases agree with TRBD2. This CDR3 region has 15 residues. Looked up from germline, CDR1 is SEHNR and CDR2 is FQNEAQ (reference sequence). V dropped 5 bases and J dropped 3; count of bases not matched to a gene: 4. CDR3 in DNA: TGTGCCAGCAGCACGGGACTAGCGTACTACAATGAGCAGTTCTTC. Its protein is CASSTGLAYYNEQFF.